Sequencing of this TCR beta chain was carried out in a study of cytomegalovirus exposure and HLA in healthy donors. Comments on this clone: The antigen is undetermined.

Use of 60 Vbeta and 13 Jbeta primers characterized the PCR. Generated by immunoSEQ multiplex PCR, the TCRdb table keeps only in-frame clones and is missing some. The top ten hold around 2.3% of the sample, which has 150,000 to 200,000 clones, 72% seen once. The length of the CDR3 is 15 residues. Losses at the gene ends were 2 bases for V and 5 bases for J; bases not matched to a gene: 7. The V gene's germline CDR1 is SGDLS and CDR2 YYNGEE. Findings and caveats of the study: In a later analysis, several top co-occurrence clusters appeared linked to parvovirus B19, influenza, CMV and Epstein-Barr virus.

Sequenced input: PBMCs. This chain uses TRBV9 with TRBJ2-5; 9 nucleotides match TRBD1. The sequence came from a human donor in good health. The CDR3 coding sequence is TGTGCCAGCAGCGTCGACCCAGGGACAGGGGAGACCCAGTACTTC. Its protein product is CASSVDPGTGETQYF.